The 30 T cell receptor beta chains below come from one sample, sequenced in a study of molecular identifiers for immune sequencing clone quantification. TCRdb reanalysed the PCR reads using MiXCR and keeps one entry per CDR3 protein. The sample consists of several thousand distinct CDR3 sequences, under 45% of them appearing once. What was sequenced was naive CD8+ T cells from blood, with Jurkat cell RNA spiked in. The subset is: FACS-sorted CD8+CD4-CCR7+CD45RA+ naive T cells. The receptors were gathered from a human donor in good health. Some libraries in this study had Jurkat cell RNA spiked in.

The chain has TRBV14 and TRBJ2-7; D is unclear. The CDR3 contains 14 residues. CDR1 and CDR2 from the germline V gene are SGHDN and FVKESK. V lost 0 bases, J lost 6 bases, and 12 bases lay in between. The CDR3 region is CASSQDLRIGEQYF. CDR3 DNA: TGTGCCAGCAGCCAAGACCTACGGATTGGCGAGCAGTACTTC.

This clonotype is labeled as medium-sized (0.01 to 0.1%). The chain joins TRBV29-1 to TRBJ2-3; D may be TRBD2 (5 bases). Trimming shortened V by 0 bases and J by 0 bases, and 19 bases separated the two germline ends. This CDR3 has 18 residues. Germline V lookup: CDR1 SQVTM, CDR2 ANQGSEA. The CDR3 DNA reads TGCAGCGTTGAAGATCCAGGACTCCTGTACACTAGCACAGATACGCAGTATTTT. Protein: CSVEDPGLLYTSTDTQYF.

This clonotype ranks as medium-sized. The chain joins TRBV28 to TRBJ2-2, with D possibly matching TRBD1 (6 bases). The CDR3 contains 17 residues. Trimming took off 5 bases at V and 6 bases at J, with 22 bases between the two ends. Germline CDR1 and CDR2: MDHEN and SYDVKM. CDR3 amino acids: CASSPFDRSVYSGELFF. DNA for the CDR3: TGTGCCAGCAGTCCCTTCGACAGGTCGGTCTATTCCGGGGAGCTGTTTTTT.

The rearrangement uses TRBV4-2 and TRBJ2-7; D not certain. V lost 2 bases to trimming and J lost 5 bases, with 7 bases between them. Germline values: CDR1 LGHNA, CDR2 YNFKEQ. The CDR3 contains 12 residues. In DNA form, the CDR3 reads TGTGCCAGCAGCCAACCCTCGGACGAGCAGTACTTC. As protein: CASSQPSDEQYF.

This clonotype was observed a few times. The rearrangement links TRBV6-2 or TRBV6-3 to TRBJ2-1; TRBD2 is a possible D gene (6 bases). CDR1 is MNHEY and CDR2 is SVGEGT in the germline V gene. The CDR3 is made up of 12 amino acids. With 6 bases removed from V and 10 bases from J, the gap between germline ends came to 13 bases. CDR3 sequence (DNA): TGTGCCAGCAGGGGTCCGGGAGAAGAGCAGTTCTTC. This encodes CASRGPGEEQFF.

This clonotype was seen once. Germline and junction disagree at one end, which may indicate a read error. The V gene is TRBV4-2, the J gene TRBJ2-3; D not certain. CDR3 length: 15 residues. Germline V gene lookup returns CDR1 LGHNA and CDR2 YNFKEQ. This chain's CDR3 is CASSQEILAADTQKF. The CDR3 DNA is TGTGCCAGCAGCCAAGAAATTTTGGCGGCAGATACGCAGAAATTT.

On this clonotype itself: This could be a read error, since a much larger clone is one nucleotide away. Lacking the conserved final phenylalanine or tryptophan, this CDR3 likely reflects a read error. The V gene is TRBV11-2, the J gene TRBJ1-1; no clear D. The CDR3 runs to 15 residues. Trimming pared 1 base from V and 0 bases from J, leaving 9 bases between. Germline loops: CDR1 SGHAT, CDR2 FQNNGV. CDR3 coding DNA: TGTGCCAGCAGCTTAGTTGGCGCGATGAACACTGAAGCTTTCCTT. Residues: CASSLVGAMNTEAFL.

This clonotype qualifies as medium-sized. The rearrangement links TRBV29-1 to TRBJ2-7, with TRBD2 matching 8 bases. There are 13 residues in the CDR3. Germline values: CDR1 SQVTM, CDR2 ANQGSEA. V shed 6 bases and J 0 bases; nucleotides not matched to a gene: 4. The CDR3 sequence: CSVGSGSSYEQYF. DNA for the CDR3: TGCAGCGTGGGAAGCGGGAGCTCCTACGAGCAGTACTTC.

About this clonotype: In this CDR3 the conserved last residue, phenylalanine or tryptophan, is missing, so a read error is likely. This rearrangement joins TRBV20-1 to TRBJ2-7; D is uncertain. Germline V CDR1 and CDR2: DFQATT, SNEGSKA (reference sequence). Trimming removed 3 bases from V and 7 bases from J, with 25 bases in between. The CDR3 runs to 16 residues. The CDR3 nucleotides are TGCAGTGCTAGGGATCTAGGTCAGTCCCTTTTCTGGGAGCAGTACCTC. This gives the protein CSARDLGQSLFWEQYL.

CDR3 sequence (DNA): TGTGCCAGCAGCTTCGGGACTAGCGGGAGGGCCCCCTACGAGCAGTACTTC. It translates to CASSFGTSGRAPYEQYF. The chain recombines TRBV11-2 with TRBJ2-7, with 16 bases fitting TRBD2. Germline CDR1 is SGHAT and CDR2 is FQNNGV. The CDR3 spans 17 residues. V was pared by 3 bases and J by 2 bases, with 4 bases of the junction left unmatched. Complete variable domain (other parts from reference TRBV11-2 and TRBJ2-7): EAGVAQSPRYKIIEKRQSVAFWCNPISGHATLYWYQQILGQGPKLLIQFQNNGVVDDSQLPKDRFSAERLKGVDSTLKIQPAKLEDSAVYLCASSFGTSGRAPYEQYFGPGTRLTVT.

The V gene is TRBV7-9, the J gene TRBJ1-4; no reliable D call. Germline values: CDR1 SEHNR, CDR2 FQNEAQ (reference sequence). CDR3 length equals 13 residues. Trimming cost V 4 bases and J 2 bases, with 5 bases left between them. The CDR3 protein is CASSSGTNEKLFF. The CDR3 nucleotides read TGTGCCAGCAGCTCCGGGACTAATGAAAAACTGTTTTTT.

This rearrangement joins TRBV9 to TRBJ2-3; D is uncertain. Germline CDR1 is SGDLS and CDR2 is YYNGEE. This CDR3 has 11 amino acids. Trimming took 3 bases from V and 2 from J, leaving 1 base between them. The CDR3 loop reads CASSATDTQYF. The CDR3 DNA follows: TGTGCCAGCAGCGCCACAGATACGCAGTATTTT.

The chain is built from TRBV29-1 and TRBJ2-1; weak D call: TRBD2 (5 bases). The CDR3 sequence is 12 residues long. Trimming pared 7 bases from V and 10 bases from J, leaving 17 bases between. The V gene's germline CDR1 is SQVTM and CDR2 ANQGSEA. CDR3 amino acids: CSASNTRGEQFF. The CDR3 DNA reads as TGCAGCGCCTCGAATACGAGAGGGGAGCAGTTCTTC.

This clonotype showed up just a few times. J is TRBJ2-3 and V is TRBV5-4; 14 bases match TRBD2. V dropped 4 bases and J dropped 5; count of bases not matched to a gene: 12. Germline V gene sequence: CDR1 SGHNT, CDR2 YYREEE (reference sequence). The CDR3 is 18 amino acids. The CDR3, as DNA: TGTGCCAGCAGCCTACCCCCGGGACTAGCGGGAGTGTTAGATACGCAGTATTTT. Its translation: CASSLPPGLAGVLDTQYF. The complete variable domain, with remaining parts taken from reference TRBV5-4 and TRBJ2-3, reads ETGVTQSPTHLIKTRGQQVTLRCSSQSGHNTVSWYQQALGQGPQFIFQYYREEENGRGNFPPRFSGLQFPNYSSELNVNALELDDSALYLCASSLPPGLAGVLDTQYFGPGTRLTVL.

The chain is built from TRBV28 and TRBJ1-1; D is possibly TRBD1 (5 bases). Trimming shortened V by 3 bases and J by 2 bases, and 10 bases separated the two germline ends. The germline gives CDR1 MDHEN, CDR2 SYDVKM. This CDR3 contains 14 residues. The CDR3 DNA sequence: TGTGCCAGCAGTTTCTCGGGACTTAACACTGAAGCTTTCTTT. It encodes CASSFSGLNTEAFF.

Comment on this clonotype: Given a much more abundant clone one base away, this may be a read error. The V and J genes are TRBV19 and TRBJ2-7; the D is unclear. The germline V gene encodes CDR1 LNHDA and CDR2 SQIVND (reference sequence). The CDR3 covers 15 residues. The CDR3 loop reads CARSIGPGASYEQYF. CDR3 coding DNA: TGTGCCAGAAGTATTGGTCCGGGTGCATCCTACGAGCAGTACTTC.

This chain uses TRBV2 with TRBJ2-3; TRBD2 aligns across 7 bases. The J segment lost 1 base and the V segment lost 8 bases, leaving 6 bases of the junction unmatched. The CDR3 sequence is 14 residues long. The V gene's germline CDR1 is SNHLY and CDR2 FYNNEI. The CDR3 protein is CASSWLAGTDTQYF. CDR3 in DNA: TGTGCCAGCTCATGGCTAGCGGGCACAGATACGCAGTATTTT.

This rearrangement joins TRBV6-2 or TRBV6-3 to TRBJ1-5, with 9 bases that match TRBD1. Trimming took 0 bases from V and 5 from J; bases not matched to a gene: 8. This CDR3 is built from 17 residues. The V gene's germline CDR1 is MNHEY and CDR2 SVGEGT. The CDR3 is CASSYSINRGPHQPQHF. CDR3 DNA sequence: TGTGCCAGCAGTTACTCGATCAACAGGGGGCCCCATCAGCCCCAGCATTTT.

A few counts support this clonotype. The rearrangement uses TRBV27 and TRBJ2-2; 7 nucleotides match TRBD2. CDR1 and CDR2 (germline): MNHEY, SMNVEV (reference sequence). The CDR3 sequence is 17 residues long. With V trimmed by 6 bases and J by 4 bases, 14 bases remained unmatched. Here the CDR3 DNA reads TGTGCCAGCAGCGCCCGGCCTACCGGGACTATCACCGGGGAGCTGTTTTTT. Protein product: CASSARPTGTITGELFF.

This clonotype was seen a handful of times. V is TRBV3-1 and J is TRBJ2-5; no firm D call. Between the trimmed V and J ends, which lost 0 bases and 1 base, there was a span of 6 bases. The germline V gene has CDR1 LGHDT and CDR2 YNNKEL (reference sequence). CDR3 size: 14 residues. CDR3 nucleotide sequence: TGTGCCAGCAGCCAAGATCTCCTCCAAGAGACCCAGTACTTC. Amino acid sequence: CASSQDLLQETQYF.

On this clonotype: This may come from a read error, since a much larger clone is one base off. This rearrangement joins TRBV28 to TRBJ2-7, with TRBD1 as a possible D gene (5 bases). The V gene's germline CDR1 is MDHEN and CDR2 SYDVKM. The CDR3 length is 14 residues. Trimming stripped 9 bases from V and 2 bases from J, with 17 bases between. The CDR3 reads CASARAGCPYEQYF. In nucleotides, the CDR3 is TGTGCCAGTGCTAGGGCAGGGTGCCCCTACGAGCAGTACTTC. Full variable domain (outside the CDR3, taken from reference TRBV28 and TRBJ2-7): DVKVTQSSRYLVKRTGEKVFLECVQDMDHENMFWYRQDPGLGLRLIYFSYDVKMKEKGDIPEGYSVSREKKERFSLILESASTNQTSMYLCASARAGCPYEQYFGPGTRLTVT.

This clonotype was seen more than once but under ten times. The CDR3 region has the DNA TGTGCCAGCAGCCCAGGGACTGCCGAGCAGTACTTC. Protein product: CASSPGTAEQYF. The V gene is TRBV7-6, the J gene TRBJ2-7; tentatively, D is TRBD2 (6 bases). Trimming pared 5 bases from V and 6 bases from J, leaving 11 bases between. CDR1 is SGHVS and CDR2 is FNYEAQ in the germline V gene. CDR3 length: 12 amino acids.

The table lists this clonotype with a few counts. The chain combines TRBV4-3 with TRBJ2-7; 14 bases align to TRBD2. V dropped 1 base and J dropped 9; count of bases not matched to a gene: 5. Germline lookup yields CDR1 LGHNA and CDR2 YSLEER. The CDR3 contains 15 residues. CDR3 sequence reads: CASSQGLAGGHGQYF. The CDR3 coding sequence is TGCGCCAGCAGCCAAGGACTAGCGGGAGGGCATGGGCAGTACTTC.

On this clonotype itself: This may be a read error: a much more frequent sequence differs by one nucleotide. The chain carries TRBV7-8 and TRBJ2-7; 10 bases line up with TRBD2. With 5 bases clipped from V and 2 bases from J, the junction kept 6 bases outside the gene matches. Germline V lookup: CDR1 SGHVS, CDR2 FQNEAQ. The CDR3 is 15 amino acids. CDR3 sequence (DNA): TGTGCCAGCAGCCATGGACTAGCGGCGCCCTACGAGCAGTACTTC. Protein sequence: CASSHGLAAPYEQYF.

This clonotype is judged medium-sized (0.01 to 0.1%). The rearrangement joins TRBV10-2 to TRBJ1-1, with D unclear. Trimming took off 1 base at V and 6 bases at J, with 9 bases between the two ends. Germline V gene data show CDR1 as WSHSY and CDR2 as SAAADI. The CDR3 length is 13 residues. The CDR3 sequence is CASSEWGAAEAFF. The CDR3 DNA follows: TGCGCCAGCAGTGAGTGGGGAGCGGCTGAAGCTTTCTTT.

On this clonotype itself: A much larger clone differs by one base, so this may be a read error. The rearrangement uses TRBV6-2 or TRBV6-3 and TRBJ1-5; D unclear. Germline V gene data show CDR1 as MNHEY and CDR2 as SVGEGT. Trimming took 6 bases from V and 5 from J, leaving 11 bases between them. CDR3 length equals 13 residues. CDR3 residues: CASRDVSHQPQHF. Here the CDR3 DNA reads TGTGCCAGCAGGGACGTTTCCCATCAGCCCCAGCATTTT.

As regards this clonotype: The conserved phenylalanine or tryptophan normally closing the CDR3 is absent here, so this likely arose from a read error. The CDR3 nucleotides are TGCGCCAGCAGTCCGACAGCAAATGGCTACACCTCC. It is translated as CASSPTANGYTS. The gene calls are TRBV10-2 and TRBJ1-2, with D perhaps matching TRBD1 (5 bases). The CDR3 extends over 12 amino acids. Germline loops: CDR1 WSHSY, CDR2 SAAADI. Trimming shortened V by 5 bases and J by 6 bases, and 10 bases separated the two germline ends.

This clonotype appeared a few times. CDR3 bases: TGTGCCAGCAGCCAACGTGCCAGCATGAACACTGAAGCTTTCTTT. Translating gives CASSQRASMNTEAFF. V usage is TRBV4-2 and J usage is TRBJ1-1; D uncertain. CDR3 size: 15 residues. The V end was cut by 2 bases, the J end by 0 bases, with 10 bases between. Per germline, CDR1 LGHNA and CDR2 YNFKEQ.

Comments on this clonotype: The CDR3 does not end in the conserved phenylalanine or tryptophan, so this is likely a read error. The V gene is TRBV7-6, the J gene TRBJ2-3; D perhaps matches TRBD2 (5 bases). Germline assignment: CDR1 SGHVS and CDR2 FNYEAQ. With 1 base removed from V and 6 bases from J, the gap between germline ends came to 14 bases. The CDR3 covers 15 residues. CDR3 loop: CASSLGGGRSDTQYL. CDR3 sequence (DNA): TGTGCCAGCAGCTTAGGTGGTGGGAGATCTGATACGCAGTATTTG.

On this clonotype: One base away lies a much larger clone, so this may be a sequencing read error. This CDR3 fails to terminate in the conserved phenylalanine or tryptophan, so it likely reflects a read error. The chain carries TRBV28 and TRBJ2-5, with 9 bases matching TRBD2. The germline V gene encodes CDR1 MDHEN and CDR2 SYDVKM. V shed 3 bases, J shed 0 bases, and the junction held 5 bases outside the gene matches. The length of the CDR3 is 16 residues. This CDR3 reads CASSFLAGGYQETQYS. The CDR3 coding sequence is TGTGCCAGCAGTTTTCTTGCGGGAGGGTACCAAGAGACCCAGTACTCC.